This TCR beta chain stems from a study of T cells in tuberculosis. Findings and caveats of the study: Smaller alpha distances in active tuberculosis partly reflected shorter CDR3-alpha lengths.

The CDR3 spans 15 residues. V dropped 6 bases and J dropped 2 bases, with 17 bases sitting between them. Per the germline V gene, CDR1 is SNHLY and CDR2 is FYNNEI. As concerns this clone: Its specificity is unknown.

Each donor contributed 100,000 or so T cells on average, unsorted. The table came from immunoSEQ multiplex PCR; TCRdb's copy has only in-frame clones and leaves some out. The sample lists 25,000 to 35,000 clones; roughly 94% were seen once. Input material: PBMCs. This chain links TRBV2 with TRBJ2-7; D is uncertain. The sequence derives from a donor between 5 and 29 years old with latent tuberculosis or without tuberculosis infection. The CDR3 loop reads CASRPPRLTTYEQYF. CDR3 DNA: TGTGCCAGCAGGCCGCCGCGGCTTACCACCTACGAGCAGTACTTC. Drawing the rest from reference TRBV2 and TRBJ2-7, the complete variable domain is EPEVTQTPSHQVTQMGQEVILRCVPISNHLYFYWYRQILGQKVEFLVSFYNNEISEKSEIFDDQFSVERPDGSNFTLKIRSTKLEDSAMYFCASRPPRLTTYEQYFGPGTRLTVT.